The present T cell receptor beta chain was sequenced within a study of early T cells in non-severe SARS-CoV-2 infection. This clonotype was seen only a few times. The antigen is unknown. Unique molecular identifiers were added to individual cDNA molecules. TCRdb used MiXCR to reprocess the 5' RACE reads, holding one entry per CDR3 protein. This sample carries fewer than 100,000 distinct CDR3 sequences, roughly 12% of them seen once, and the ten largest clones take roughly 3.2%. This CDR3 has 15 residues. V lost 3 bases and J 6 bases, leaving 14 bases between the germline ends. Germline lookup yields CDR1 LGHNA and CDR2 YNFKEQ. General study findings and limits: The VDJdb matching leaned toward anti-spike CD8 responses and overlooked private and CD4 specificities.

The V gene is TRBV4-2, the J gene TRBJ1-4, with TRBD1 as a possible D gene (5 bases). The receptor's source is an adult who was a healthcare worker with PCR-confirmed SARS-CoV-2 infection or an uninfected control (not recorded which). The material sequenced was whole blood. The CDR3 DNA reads TGTGCCAGCAGCCATGCGGGACGCCCGGATGAAAAACTGTTTTTT. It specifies CASSHAGRPDEKLFF.